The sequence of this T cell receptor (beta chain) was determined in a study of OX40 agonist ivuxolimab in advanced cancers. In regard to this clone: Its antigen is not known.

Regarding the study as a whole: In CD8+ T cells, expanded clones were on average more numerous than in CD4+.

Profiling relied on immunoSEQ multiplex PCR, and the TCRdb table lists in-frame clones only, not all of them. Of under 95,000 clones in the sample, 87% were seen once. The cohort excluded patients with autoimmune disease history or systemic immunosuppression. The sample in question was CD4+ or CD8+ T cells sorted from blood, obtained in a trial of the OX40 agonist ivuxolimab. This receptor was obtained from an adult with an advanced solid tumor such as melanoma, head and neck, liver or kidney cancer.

In nucleotides, the CDR3 is TGTGCCAGCAGCCTTGGTCTATTGAACACTGAAGCTTTCTTT. Protein product: CASSLGLLNTEAFF. The chain combines TRBV7-2 with TRBJ1-1; no definite D call. The CDR3 totals 14 residues. Germline V gene lookup returns CDR1 SGHTA and CDR2 FQGNSA. V lost 5 bases and J 0 bases, leaving 10 bases between the germline ends.